This TCR beta chain derives from a study of Ad26.COV2.S vaccination and SARS-CoV-2 variants. About the research overall: Ad26.COV2.S was injected intramuscularly once or twice, 56 days apart.

Only in-frame clones appear in the TCRdb table, and some are missing; sequencing was by immunoSEQ multiplex PCR. Of fewer than 800,000 clones in the sample, roughly 90% were seen once. The V gene end was trimmed by 4 bases and the J gene end by 4 bases; junction bases not matched to a gene: 2. The CDR3 contains 13 residues. The V gene's germline CDR1 is GTSNPN and CDR2 SVGIG (reference sequence). Described treatment: some 19 received Ad26.COV2.S at low or high dose, single or two shots; several received placebo; per-sample allocation not given. The samples date from day 63 after the first vaccine or placebo injection.

The chain employs TRBV30 and TRBJ2-3; TRBD2 agrees at 10 bases. This receptor was taken from a person aged 18 to 59 who received the Ad26.COV2.S COVID-19 vaccine or a placebo. The sequencing here drew on peripheral blood, taken in a trial of Ad26.COV2.S vaccine versus placebo. The CDR3 protein is CAWMLAGADTQYF. The CDR3 DNA reads as TGTGCCTGGATGCTAGCGGGGGCAGATACGCAGTATTTT. Drawing the rest from reference TRBV30 and TRBJ2-3, the complete variable domain is SQTIHQWPATLVQPVGSPLSLECTVEGTSNPNLYWYRQAAGRGLQLLFYSVGIGQISSEVPQNLSASRPQDRQFILSSKKLLLSDSGFYLCAWMLAGADTQYFGPGTRLTVL.